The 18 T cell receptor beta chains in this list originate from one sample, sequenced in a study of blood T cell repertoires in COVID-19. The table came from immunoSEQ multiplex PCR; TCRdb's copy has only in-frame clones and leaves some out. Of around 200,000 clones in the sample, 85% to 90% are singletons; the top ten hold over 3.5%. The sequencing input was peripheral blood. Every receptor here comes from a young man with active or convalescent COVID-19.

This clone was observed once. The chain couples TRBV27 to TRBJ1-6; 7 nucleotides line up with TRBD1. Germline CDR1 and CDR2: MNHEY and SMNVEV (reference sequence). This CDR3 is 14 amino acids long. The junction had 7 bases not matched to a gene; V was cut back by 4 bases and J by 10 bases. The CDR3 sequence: CASSSTGLHSPLHF. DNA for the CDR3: TGTGCCAGCAGTTCGACAGGGCTCCACTCACCCCTCCACTTT.

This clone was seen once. The CDR3 loop is CASSLALFANYGYTF. The CDR3 DNA reads TGCGCCAGCAGCCTCGCCCTATTCGCTAACTATGGCTACACCTTC. J is TRBJ1-2 and V is TRBV4-3; D remains ambiguous. In germline, CDR1 is LGHNA, CDR2 YSLEER. The CDR3 covers 15 residues. The ends were cut back, 4 bases at V and 0 bases at J, with 12 bases in the middle.

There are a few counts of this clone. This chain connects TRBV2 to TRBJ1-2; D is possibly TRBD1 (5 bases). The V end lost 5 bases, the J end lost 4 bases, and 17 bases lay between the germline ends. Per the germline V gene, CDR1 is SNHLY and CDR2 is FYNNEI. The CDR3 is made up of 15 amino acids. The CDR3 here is CASSSDGGVVYGYTF. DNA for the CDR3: TGTGCCAGCAGTTCGGACGGGGGAGTAGTCTATGGCTACACCTTC.

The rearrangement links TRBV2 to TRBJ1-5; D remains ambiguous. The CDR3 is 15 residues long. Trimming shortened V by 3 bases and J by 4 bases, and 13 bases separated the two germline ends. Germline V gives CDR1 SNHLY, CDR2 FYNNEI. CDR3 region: CASSDRGAANQPQHF. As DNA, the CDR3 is TGTGCCAGCAGTGATCGGGGAGCTGCTAATCAGCCCCAGCATTTT.

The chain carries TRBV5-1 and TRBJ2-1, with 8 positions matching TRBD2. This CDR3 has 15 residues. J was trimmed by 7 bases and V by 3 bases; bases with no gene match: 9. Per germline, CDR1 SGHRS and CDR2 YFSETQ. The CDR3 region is CASSSGGGLGNEQFF. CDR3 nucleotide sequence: TGCGCCAGCAGCTCTGGAGGGGGACTAGGAAATGAGCAGTTCTTC. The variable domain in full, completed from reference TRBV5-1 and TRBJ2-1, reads KAGVTQTPRYLIKTRGQQVTLSCSPISGHRSVSWYQQTPGQGLQFLFEYFSETQRNKGNFPGRFSGRQFSNSRSEMNVSTLELGDSALYLCASSSGGGLGNEQFFGPGTRLTVL.

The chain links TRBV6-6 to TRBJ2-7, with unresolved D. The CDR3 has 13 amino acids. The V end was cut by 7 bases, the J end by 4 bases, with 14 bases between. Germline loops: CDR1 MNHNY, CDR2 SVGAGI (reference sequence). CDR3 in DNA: TGTGCCAGCATGTCGATTCTACCTTACGAGCAGTACGTC. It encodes CASMSILPYEQYV.

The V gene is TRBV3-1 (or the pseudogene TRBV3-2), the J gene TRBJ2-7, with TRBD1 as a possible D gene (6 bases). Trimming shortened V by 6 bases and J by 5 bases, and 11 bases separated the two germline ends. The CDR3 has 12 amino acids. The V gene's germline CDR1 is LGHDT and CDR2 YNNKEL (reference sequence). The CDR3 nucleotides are TGTGCCAGCAGGGCTACAGGGCACGAGCAGTACTTC. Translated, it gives CASRATGHEQYF.

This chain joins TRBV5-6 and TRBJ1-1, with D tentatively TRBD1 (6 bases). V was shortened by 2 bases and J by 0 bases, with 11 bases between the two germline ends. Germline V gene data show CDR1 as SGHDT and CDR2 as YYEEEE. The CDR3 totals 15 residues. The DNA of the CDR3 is TGTGCCAGCAGCTTCGAGGACAGACTGAACACTGAAGCTTTCTTT. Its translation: CASSFEDRLNTEAFF.

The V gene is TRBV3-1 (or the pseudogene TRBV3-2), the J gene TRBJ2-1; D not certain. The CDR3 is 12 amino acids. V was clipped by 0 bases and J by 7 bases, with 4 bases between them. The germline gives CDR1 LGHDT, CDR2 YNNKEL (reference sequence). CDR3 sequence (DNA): TGTGCCAGCAGCCAAGATGAGAATGAGCAGTTCTTC. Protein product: CASSQDENEQFF.

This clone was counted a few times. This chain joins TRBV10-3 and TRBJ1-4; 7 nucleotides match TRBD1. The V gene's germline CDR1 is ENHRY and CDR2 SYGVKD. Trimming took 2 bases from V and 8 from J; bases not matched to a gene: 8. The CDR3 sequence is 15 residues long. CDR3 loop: CAISERRGLGEKLFF. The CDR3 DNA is TGTGCCATCAGTGAGAGGAGGGGGCTGGGCGAAAAACTGTTTTTT.

The CDR3 DNA reads TGTGCCACCAGTGGGCAAGGACAGGGGACTTACTCCTACGAGCAGTACTTC. Translated: CATSGQGQGTYSYEQYF. This rearrangement joins TRBV24-1 to TRBJ2-7, with 9 bases lining up with TRBD1. This CDR3 is 17 amino acids long. Germline CDR1 KGHDR, CDR2 SFDVKD. V shed 5 bases and J 0 bases; nucleotides not matched to a gene: 10.

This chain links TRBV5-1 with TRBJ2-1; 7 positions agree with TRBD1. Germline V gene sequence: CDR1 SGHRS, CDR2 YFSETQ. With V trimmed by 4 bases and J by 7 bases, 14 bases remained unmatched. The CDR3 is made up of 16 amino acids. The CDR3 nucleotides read TGCGCCAGCAGCGGTGGCGGCCGGCCGGACAGGAATGAGCAGTTCTTC. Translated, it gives CASSGGGRPDRNEQFF.

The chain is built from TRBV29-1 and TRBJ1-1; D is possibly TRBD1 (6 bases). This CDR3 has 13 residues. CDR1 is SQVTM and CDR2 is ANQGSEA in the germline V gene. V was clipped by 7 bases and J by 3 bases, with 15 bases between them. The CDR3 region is CSATQQGYTEAFF. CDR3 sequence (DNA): TGCAGCGCTACCCAACAGGGATACACTGAAGCTTTCTTT.

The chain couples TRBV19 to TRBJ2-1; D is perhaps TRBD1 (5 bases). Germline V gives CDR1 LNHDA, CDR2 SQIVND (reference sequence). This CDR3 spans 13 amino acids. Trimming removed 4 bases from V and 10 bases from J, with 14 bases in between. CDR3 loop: CASSTYRFGEQFF. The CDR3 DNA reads TGTGCCAGTAGTACGTACAGGTTTGGAGAGCAGTTCTTC. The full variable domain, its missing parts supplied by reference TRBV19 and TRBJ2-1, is DGGITQSPKYLFRKEGQNVTLSCEQNLNHDAMYWYRQDPGQGLRLIYYSQIVNDFQKGDIAEGYSVSREKKESFPLTVTSAQKNPTAFYLCASSTYRFGEQFFGPGTRLTVL.

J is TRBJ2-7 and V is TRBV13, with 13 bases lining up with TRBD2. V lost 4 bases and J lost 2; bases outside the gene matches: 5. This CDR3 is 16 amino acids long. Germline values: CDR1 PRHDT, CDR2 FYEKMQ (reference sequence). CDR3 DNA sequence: TGTGCCAGCAGCTCGATACTAGCGGGAGGGCCCTACGAGCAGTACTTC. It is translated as CASSSILAGGPYEQYF.

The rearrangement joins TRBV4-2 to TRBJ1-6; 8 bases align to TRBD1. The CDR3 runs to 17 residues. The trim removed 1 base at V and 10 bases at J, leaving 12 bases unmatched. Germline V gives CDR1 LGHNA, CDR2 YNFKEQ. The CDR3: CASSQASPQGARSPLHF. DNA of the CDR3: TGTGCCAGCAGCCAAGCGTCTCCCCAGGGGGCCCGATCACCCCTCCACTTT.

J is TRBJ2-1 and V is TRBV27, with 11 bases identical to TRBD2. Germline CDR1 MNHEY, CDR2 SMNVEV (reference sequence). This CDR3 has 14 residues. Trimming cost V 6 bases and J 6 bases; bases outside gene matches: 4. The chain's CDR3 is CASRTSGSVNEQFF. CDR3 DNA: TGTGCCAGCAGAACTAGCGGGAGTGTCAATGAGCAGTTCTTC.

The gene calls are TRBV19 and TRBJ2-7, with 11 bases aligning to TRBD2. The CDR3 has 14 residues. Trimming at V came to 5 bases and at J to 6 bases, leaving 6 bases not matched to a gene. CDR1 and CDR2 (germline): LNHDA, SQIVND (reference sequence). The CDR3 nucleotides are TGTGCCAGTAGTTCCGGGACTAGCGGTGGCGAGCAGTACTTC. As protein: CASSSGTSGGEQYF.